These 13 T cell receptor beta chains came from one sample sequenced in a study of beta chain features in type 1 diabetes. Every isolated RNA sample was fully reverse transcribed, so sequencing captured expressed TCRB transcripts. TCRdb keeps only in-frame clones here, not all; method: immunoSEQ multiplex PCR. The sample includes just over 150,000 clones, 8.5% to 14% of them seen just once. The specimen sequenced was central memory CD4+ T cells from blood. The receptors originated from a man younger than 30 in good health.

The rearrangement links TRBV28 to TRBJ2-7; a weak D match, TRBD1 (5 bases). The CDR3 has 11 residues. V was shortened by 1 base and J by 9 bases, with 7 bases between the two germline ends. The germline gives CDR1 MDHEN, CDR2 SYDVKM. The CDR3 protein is CASSLYQGQYF. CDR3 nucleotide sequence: TGTGCCAGCAGTTTATACCAGGGGCAGTACTTC.

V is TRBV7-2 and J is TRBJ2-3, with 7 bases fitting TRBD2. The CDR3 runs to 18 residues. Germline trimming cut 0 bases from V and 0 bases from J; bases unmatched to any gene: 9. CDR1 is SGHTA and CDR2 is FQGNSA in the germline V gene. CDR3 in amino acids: CASSLASGPPPSTDTQYF. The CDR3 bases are TGTGCCAGCAGCTTAGCTAGCGGGCCACCTCCTAGCACAGATACGCAGTATTTT.

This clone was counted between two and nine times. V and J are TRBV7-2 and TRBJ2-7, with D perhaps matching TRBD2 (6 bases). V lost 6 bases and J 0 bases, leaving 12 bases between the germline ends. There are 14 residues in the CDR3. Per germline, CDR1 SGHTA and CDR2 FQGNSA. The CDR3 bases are TGTGCCAGCAGACTTAGCGGCAGCTCCTACGAGCAGTACTTC. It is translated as CASRLSGSSYEQYF.

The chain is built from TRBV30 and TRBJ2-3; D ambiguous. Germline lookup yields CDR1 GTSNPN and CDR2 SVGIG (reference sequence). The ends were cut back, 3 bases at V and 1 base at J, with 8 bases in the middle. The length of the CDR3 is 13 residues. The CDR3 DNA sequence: TGTGCCTGGAGGTCTAGGGGCACAGATACGCAGTATTTT. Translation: CAWRSRGTDTQYF. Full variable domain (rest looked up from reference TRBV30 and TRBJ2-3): SQTIHQWPATLVQPVGSPLSLECTVEGTSNPNLYWYRQAAGRGLQLLFYSVGIGQISSEVPQNLSASRPQDRQFILSSKKLLLSDSGFYLCAWRSRGTDTQYFGPGTRLTVL.

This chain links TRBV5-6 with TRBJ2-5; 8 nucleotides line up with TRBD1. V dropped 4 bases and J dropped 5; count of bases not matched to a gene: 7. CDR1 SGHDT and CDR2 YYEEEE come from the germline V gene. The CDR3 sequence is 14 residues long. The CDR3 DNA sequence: TGTGCCAGCAGCGCGAGGACAGGGAGCGAGACCCAGTACTTC. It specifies CASSARTGSETQYF.

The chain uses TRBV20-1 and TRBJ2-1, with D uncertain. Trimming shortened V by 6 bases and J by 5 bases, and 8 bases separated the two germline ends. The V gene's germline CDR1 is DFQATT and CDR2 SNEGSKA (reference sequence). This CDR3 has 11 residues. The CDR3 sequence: CSAWLHNEQFF. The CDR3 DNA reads TGCAGTGCGTGGCTACACAATGAGCAGTTCTTC.

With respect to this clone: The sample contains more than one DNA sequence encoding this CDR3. The CDR3, as DNA: TGCGCCAGCAGCCAAGATAGGGACACTGAAGCTTTCTTT. As protein: CASSQDRDTEAFF. The chain links TRBV4-3 to TRBJ1-1, with D hard to call. The V gene's germline CDR1 is LGHNA and CDR2 YSLEER. The CDR3 is 13 residues long. Between the trimmed V and J ends, which lost 0 bases and 3 bases, there was a span of 5 bases.

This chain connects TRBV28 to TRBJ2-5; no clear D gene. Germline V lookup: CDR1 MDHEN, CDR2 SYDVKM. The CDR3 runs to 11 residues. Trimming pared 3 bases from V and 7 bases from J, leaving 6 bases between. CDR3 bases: TGTGCCAGCAGTTTTTGGGGGACCCAGTACTTC. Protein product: CASSFWGTQYF.

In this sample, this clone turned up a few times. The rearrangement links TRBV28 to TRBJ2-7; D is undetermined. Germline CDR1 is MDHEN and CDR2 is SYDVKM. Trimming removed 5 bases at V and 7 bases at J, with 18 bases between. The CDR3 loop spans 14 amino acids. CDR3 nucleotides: TGTGCCAGCAGTCCGGGCCCTAAGGTGGGGGAGCAGTACTTC. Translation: CASSPGPKVGEQYF.

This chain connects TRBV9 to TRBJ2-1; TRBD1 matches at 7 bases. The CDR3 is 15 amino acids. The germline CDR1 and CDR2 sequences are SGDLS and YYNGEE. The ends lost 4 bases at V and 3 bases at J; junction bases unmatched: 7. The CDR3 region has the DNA TGTGCCAGCAGCTCCCAGACAGGGCACTACAATGAGCAGTTCTTC. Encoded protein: CASSSQTGHYNEQFF.

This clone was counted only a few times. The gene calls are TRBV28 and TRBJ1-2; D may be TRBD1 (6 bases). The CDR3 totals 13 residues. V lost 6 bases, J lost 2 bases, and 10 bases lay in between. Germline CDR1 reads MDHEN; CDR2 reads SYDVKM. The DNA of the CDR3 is TGTGCCAGCAGCCCGCAGGGGAACTATGGCTACACCTTC. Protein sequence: CASSPQGNYGYTF.

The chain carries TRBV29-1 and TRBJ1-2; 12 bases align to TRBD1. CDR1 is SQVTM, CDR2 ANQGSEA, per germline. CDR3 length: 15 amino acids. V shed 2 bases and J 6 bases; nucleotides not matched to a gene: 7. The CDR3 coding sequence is TGCAGCGTTGAAACTCTGGGGACAGGGGGCGATGGCTACACCTTC. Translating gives CSVETLGTGGDGYTF. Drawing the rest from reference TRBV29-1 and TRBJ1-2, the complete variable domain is SAVISQKPSRDICQRGTSLTIQCQVDSQVTMMFWYRQQPGQSLTLIATANQGSEATYESGFVIDKFPISRPNLTFSTLTVSNMSPEDSSIYLCSVETLGTGGDGYTFGSGTRLTVV.

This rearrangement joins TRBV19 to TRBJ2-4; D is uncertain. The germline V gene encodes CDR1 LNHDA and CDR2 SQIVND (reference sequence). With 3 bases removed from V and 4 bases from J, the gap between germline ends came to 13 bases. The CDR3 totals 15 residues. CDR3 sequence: CASSIGMVGKNIQYF. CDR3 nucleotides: TGTGCCAGTAGTATCGGTATGGTAGGGAAAAACATTCAGTACTTC.